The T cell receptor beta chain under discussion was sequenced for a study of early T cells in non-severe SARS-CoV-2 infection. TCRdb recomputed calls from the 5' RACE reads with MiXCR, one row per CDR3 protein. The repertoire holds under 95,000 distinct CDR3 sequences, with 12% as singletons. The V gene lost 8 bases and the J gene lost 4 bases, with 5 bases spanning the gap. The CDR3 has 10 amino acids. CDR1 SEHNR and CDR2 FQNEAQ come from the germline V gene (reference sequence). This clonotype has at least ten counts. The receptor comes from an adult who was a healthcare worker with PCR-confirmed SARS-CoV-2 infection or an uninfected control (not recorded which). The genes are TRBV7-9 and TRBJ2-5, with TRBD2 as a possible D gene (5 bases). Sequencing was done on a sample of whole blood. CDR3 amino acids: CASEGETQYF. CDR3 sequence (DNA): TGTGCCAGCGAGGGAGAGACCCAGTACTTC.